This T cell receptor beta chain came from a study of blood T cells in healthy people across ages (dated by TCRdb to about 2015). Background on the whole study: Template switching captured roughly one uniquely barcoded TCR beta cDNA molecule per two T cells in model experiments. The donors were split into four age groups: young (average about 15 years), middle-aged (nearly 40), aged (around 67) and long-lived (roughly 77). For two donors (one aged 18 to 30 and one aged 80 or older), the study analyzed two additional independent replicas of 1 million unique cDNA reads from the same blood draw. To track age-related changes in TCR beta repertoire diversity, the study relied on deep sequencing normalized with unique cDNA molecular identifiers. To avoid experimental bias, donors of different ages were distributed randomly across sequencing lanes. What the study reported, not specific to this receptor: Estimates of total diversity based on one million sequenced T cells were considered lower bounds and underestimates. Compared with the aged group, the long-lived group had more naive CD4+ T cells, fewer expanded clones and increased TCR diversity, suggesting age selection. Observed TCR beta diversity correlated strongly with the percentage of naive T cells measured by flow cytometry. Since profiling was done on bulk unsorted PBMCs, naive and antigen-experienced compartments could not be conclusively compared. Because the CMV infection status of the donors was unknown, age-related changes in expanded clonotypes may potentially have been confounded. Observed TCR beta diversity per million T cells fell roughly linearly with age, and a significant reduction was already apparent by age around 44.

Regarding this clonotype: There is no known antigen for this receptor. Per-nucleotide qualities are absent, and no much larger clonotype sits a single base away.

Systemically healthy Caucasian individuals from Russia, 39 in total and aged about 6 to 95 years, were included as donors. Each donor gave around 9.8 milliliters of peripheral blood, collected into EDTA-treated Vacutainer tubes. Ficoll-Paque density-gradient centrifugation was used to isolate PBMCs, with at least 6.5 million per sample. Total RNA was extracted from PBMCs with Trizol reagent, with at least 6 micrograms obtained per sample. Naive CD45RAhigh/CD27high T cell percentages were measured by flow cytometry on a PBMC aliquot from every donor. The method behind the library was 5' RACE. Sequenced on an Illumina HiSeq 2500. A second PCR of 7 to 11 cycles was run with a J-beta primer mix and a sample-barcoded 5' primer. Each TCR beta cDNA molecule received a unique molecular identifier from a template-switch 5' adaptor carrying 12 random nucleotides. Each sample yielded at least 3 million CDR3-containing paired-end reads. First-strand cDNA was synthesized from all RNA with the Mint cDNA synthesis kit, primed by a TRBC-specific oligonucleotide. Following uracil-DNA glycosylase treatment, a first 18-cycle PCR with universal primers M1SS and BC2_uni_R was performed on all cDNA. As for the authors' bioinformatics: Each sample was normalized by randomly selecting 1 million high-quality reads, each carrying a distinct molecular identifier. Reads with shared molecular identifiers were discarded instead of being binned into consensus sequences. MiTCR, set to a Q25 quality threshold and the strictest error-elimination algorithm, was used for CDR3 identification, clonotype clustering and error correction. A nonparametric unseen species model using Euler transformation provided a lower-bound estimate of total TCR beta diversity. TCRdb passed the public sequencing reads through fastp at Q25 and MiXCR, retaining productive beta sequences. Rows with one shared CDR3 protein collapse into an entry with the most common genes and DNA. TCRdb, rather than the study authors, made the V and J calls. For this sample the table gives 1.5 million or so distinct CDR3 sequences, of which 35% to 45% were detected only once. The ten top clones hold over 3.5% of the sample.

The sample was blood. This TCR was sampled from a woman between 18 and 30 years old in good health.

The CDR3: CASSYSETVNRPLHF. The DNA is as follows: TGTGCCAGCAGTTACTCAGAGACAGTTAACAGACCCCTCCACTTT. The rearranged chain carries TRBV6-5 and TRBJ1-6; D gene: possibly TRBD1, on 5 matching bases. CDR1 MNHEY and CDR2 SVGAGI are derived from the germline V gene. The CDR3, cysteine through phenylalanine, is 15 amino acids long. Only the CDR3 portion is preserved as DNA: 45 bases, with reading frame beginning at the first base. Trimming removed 0 bases from V and 12 bases from J, leaving 15 bases between the germline ends.